The sequence of this T cell receptor (beta chain) was determined in a study of OX40 agonist ivuxolimab in advanced cancers. Across the study: Patients received the agonistic anti-OX40 (CD134) antibody ivuxolimab.

To note about this clone: Its matching antigen is unknown.

Study conclusions and caveats: Expanded clones were, on average, more numerous in CD8+ T cells than in CD4+. The CD4+ and CD8+ T cells in the blood had expanded clonally by week 6 at 0.1 to 3.0 mg/kg. The study did not work out the antigen specificity of the expanded peripheral T cells.

Here immunoSEQ multiplex PCR was the method, and the copy in TCRdb shows in-frame clones only, minus some. Among approximately 160,000 clones listed, around 94% were seen once. The CDR3 contains 13 residues. The V gene lost 4 bases and the J gene lost 2 bases, with 3 bases spanning the gap. CDR1 is SNHLY and CDR2 is FYNNEI in the germline V gene. This sequence was found in an adult with an advanced solid tumor such as melanoma, head and neck, liver or kidney cancer. The chain combines TRBV2 with TRBJ2-6; D not certain. Sample: CD4+ or CD8+ T cells sorted from blood, taken in a trial of the OX40 agonist ivuxolimab. In DNA form, the CDR3 reads TGTGCCAGCAGTGCCCCTGGGGCCAACGTCCTGACTTTC. Translating it yields CASSAPGANVLTF.